The TCR beta chain described here comes from a study of T cell responses to AZD1222 COVID-19 vaccine. There are 13 residues in the CDR3. Trimming left V 2 bases short and J 9 bases short, with 9 bases between. The germline V gene encodes CDR1 SGHRS and CDR2 YFSETQ. Measured with immunoSEQ multiplex PCR; TCRdb has only the in-frame clones, and not every one. The table lists about 150,000 clones, 90% of them singletons. The chain carries TRBV5-1 and TRBJ1-6; tentatively, D is TRBD1 (5 bases). The specimen was peripheral blood, collected on day 0 of AZD1222 vaccination. This clonotype was obtained from an adult in good health. The CDR3 nucleotides read TGCGCCAGCAGCTTTGACAGAAGTTCACCCCTCCACTTT. Amino acid sequence: CASSFDRSSPLHF.